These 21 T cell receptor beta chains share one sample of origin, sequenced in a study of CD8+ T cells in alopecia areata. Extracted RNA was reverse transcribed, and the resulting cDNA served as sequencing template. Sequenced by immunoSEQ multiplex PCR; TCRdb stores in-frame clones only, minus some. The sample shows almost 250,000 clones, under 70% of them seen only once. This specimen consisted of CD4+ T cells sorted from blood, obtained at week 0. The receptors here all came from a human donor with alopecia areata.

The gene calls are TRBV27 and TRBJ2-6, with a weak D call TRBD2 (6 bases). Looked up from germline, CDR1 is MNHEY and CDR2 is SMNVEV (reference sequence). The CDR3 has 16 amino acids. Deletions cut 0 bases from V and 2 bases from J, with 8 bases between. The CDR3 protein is CASSLSPGAGANVLTF. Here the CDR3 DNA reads TGTGCCAGCAGTTTATCTCCGGGGGCTGGGGCCAACGTCCTGACTTTC. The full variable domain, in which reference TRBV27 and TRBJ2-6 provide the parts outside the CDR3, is EAQVTQNPRYLITVTGKKLTVTCSQNMNHEYMSWYRQDPGLGLRQIYYSMNVEVTDKGDVPEGYKVSRKEKRNFPLILESPSPNQTSLYFCASSLSPGAGANVLTFGAGSRLTVL.

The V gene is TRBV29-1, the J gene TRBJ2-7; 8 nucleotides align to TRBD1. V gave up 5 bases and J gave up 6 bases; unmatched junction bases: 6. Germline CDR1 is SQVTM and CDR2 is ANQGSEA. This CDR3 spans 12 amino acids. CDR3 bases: TGCAGCGTTAGGACAGGGTTCGGCGAGCAGTACTTC. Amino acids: CSVRTGFGEQYF.

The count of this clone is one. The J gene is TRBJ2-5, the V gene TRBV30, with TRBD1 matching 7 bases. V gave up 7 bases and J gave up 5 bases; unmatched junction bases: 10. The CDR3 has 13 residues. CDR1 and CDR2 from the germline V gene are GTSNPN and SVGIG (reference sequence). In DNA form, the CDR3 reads TGTGCCTACTCGGGACAGCTTTTGGAGACCCAGTACTTC. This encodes CAYSGQLLETQYF.

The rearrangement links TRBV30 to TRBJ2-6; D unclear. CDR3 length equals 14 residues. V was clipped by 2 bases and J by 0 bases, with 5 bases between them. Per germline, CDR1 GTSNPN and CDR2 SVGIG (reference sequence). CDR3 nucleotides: TGTGCCTGGAGTATTGACTCTGGGGCCAACGTCCTGACTTTC. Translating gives CAWSIDSGANVLTF.

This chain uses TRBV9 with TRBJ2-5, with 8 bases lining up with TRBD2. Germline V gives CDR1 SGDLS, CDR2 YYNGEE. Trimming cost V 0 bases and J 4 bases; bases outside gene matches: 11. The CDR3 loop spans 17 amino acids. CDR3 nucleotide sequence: TGTGCCAGCAGCGTAGGGTTCGGTAGCGGGGATCGAGAGACCCAGTACTTC. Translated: CASSVGFGSGDRETQYF. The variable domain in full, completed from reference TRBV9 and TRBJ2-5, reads DSGVTQTPKHLITATGQRVTLRCSPRSGDLSVYWYQQSLDQGLQFLIQYYNGEERAKGNILERFSAQQFPDLHSELNLSSLELGDSALYFCASSVGFGSGDRETQYFGPGTRLLVL.

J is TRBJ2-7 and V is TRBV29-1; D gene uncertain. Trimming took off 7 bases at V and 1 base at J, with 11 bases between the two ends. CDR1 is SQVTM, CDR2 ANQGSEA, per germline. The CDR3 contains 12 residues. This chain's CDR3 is CSAVFASYEQYF. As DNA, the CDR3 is TGCAGCGCCGTGTTCGCTTCCTACGAGCAGTACTTC.

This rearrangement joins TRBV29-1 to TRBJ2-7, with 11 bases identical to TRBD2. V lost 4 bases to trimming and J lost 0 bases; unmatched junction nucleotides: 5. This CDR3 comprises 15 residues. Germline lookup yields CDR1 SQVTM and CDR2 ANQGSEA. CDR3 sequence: CSVVPSGGHSYEQYF. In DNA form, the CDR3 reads TGCAGCGTTGTGCCTAGCGGGGGGCACTCCTACGAGCAGTACTTC.

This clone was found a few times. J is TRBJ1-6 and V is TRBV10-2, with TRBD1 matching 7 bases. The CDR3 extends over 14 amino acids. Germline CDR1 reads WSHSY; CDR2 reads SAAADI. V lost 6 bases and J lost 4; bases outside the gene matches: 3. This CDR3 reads CASRGTEYNSPLHF. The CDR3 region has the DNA TGCGCCAGCAGAGGGACAGAATATAATTCACCCCTCCACTTT.

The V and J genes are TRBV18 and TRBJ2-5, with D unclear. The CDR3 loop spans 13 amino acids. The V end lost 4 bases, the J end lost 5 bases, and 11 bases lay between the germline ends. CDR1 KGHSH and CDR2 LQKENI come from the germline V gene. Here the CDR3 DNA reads TGTGCCAGCTCACGTGACCTAGGGGAGACCCAGTACTTC. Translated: CASSRDLGETQYF.

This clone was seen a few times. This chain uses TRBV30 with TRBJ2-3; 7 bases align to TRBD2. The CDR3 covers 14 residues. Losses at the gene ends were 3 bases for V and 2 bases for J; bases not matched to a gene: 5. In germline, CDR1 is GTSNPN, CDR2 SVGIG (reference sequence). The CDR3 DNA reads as TGTGCCTGGAGACCAGCGGGGATCACAGATACGCAGTATTTT. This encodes CAWRPAGITDTQYF.

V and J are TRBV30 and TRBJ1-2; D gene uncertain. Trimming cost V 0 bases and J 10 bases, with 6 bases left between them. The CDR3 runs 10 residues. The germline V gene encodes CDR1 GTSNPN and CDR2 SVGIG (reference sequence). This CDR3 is CAWSVPPYTF. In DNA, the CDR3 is TGTGCCTGGAGTGTCCCACCCTACACCTTC.

DNA for the CDR3: TGTGCCAGCAGTGAATATTGGGAAGGCTACACCTTC. Protein product: CASSEYWEGYTF. The chain couples TRBV25-1 to TRBJ1-2, with D unresolved. Trimming pared 0 bases from V and 8 bases from J, leaving 7 bases between. The germline CDR1 and CDR2 sequences are MGHDK and SYGVNS. This CDR3 is built from 12 residues.

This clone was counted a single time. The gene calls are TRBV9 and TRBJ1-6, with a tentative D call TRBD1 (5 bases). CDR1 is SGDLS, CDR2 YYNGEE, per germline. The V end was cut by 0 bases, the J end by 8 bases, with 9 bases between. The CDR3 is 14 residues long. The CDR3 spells CASSVAGVDSPLHF. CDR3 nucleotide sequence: TGTGCCAGCAGCGTAGCGGGGGTAGATTCACCCCTCCACTTT.

CDR3 in amino acids: CASSVDGGGGTETQYF. In nucleotides, the CDR3 is TGTGCCAGCAGCGTAGATGGCGGCGGGGGGACGGAGACCCAGTACTTC. The chain recombines TRBV9 with TRBJ2-5; TRBD2 matches 8 bases. The germline V gene has CDR1 SGDLS and CDR2 YYNGEE. Trimming cost V 0 bases and J 5 bases; bases outside gene matches: 9. CDR3 size: 16 residues.

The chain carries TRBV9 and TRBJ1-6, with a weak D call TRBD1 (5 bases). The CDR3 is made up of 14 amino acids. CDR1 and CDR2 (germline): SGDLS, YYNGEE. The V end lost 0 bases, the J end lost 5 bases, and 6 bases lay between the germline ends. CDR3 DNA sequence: TGTGCCAGCAGCGTAGGAGGGGATAATTCACCCCTCCACTTT. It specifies CASSVGGDNSPLHF.

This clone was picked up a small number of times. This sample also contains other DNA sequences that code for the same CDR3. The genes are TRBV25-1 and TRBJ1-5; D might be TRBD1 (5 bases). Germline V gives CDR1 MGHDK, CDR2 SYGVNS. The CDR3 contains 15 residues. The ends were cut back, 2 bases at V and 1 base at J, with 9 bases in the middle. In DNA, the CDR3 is TGTGCCAGCAGTGAAGGGGGTAGGAGCAATCAGCCCCAGCATTTT. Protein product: CASSEGGRSNQPQHF.

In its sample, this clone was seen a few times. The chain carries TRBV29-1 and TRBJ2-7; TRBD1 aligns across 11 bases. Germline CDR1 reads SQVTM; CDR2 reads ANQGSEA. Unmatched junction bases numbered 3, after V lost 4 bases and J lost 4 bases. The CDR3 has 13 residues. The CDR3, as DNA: TGCAGCGTTGGCCGGGACAGGGGGTACGAGCAGTACTTC. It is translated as CSVGRDRGYEQYF.

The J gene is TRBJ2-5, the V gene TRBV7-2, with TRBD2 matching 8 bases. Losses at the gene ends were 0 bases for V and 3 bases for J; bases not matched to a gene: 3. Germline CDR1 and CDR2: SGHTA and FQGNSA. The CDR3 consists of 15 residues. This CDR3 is CASSLARGAKETQYF. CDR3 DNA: TGTGCCAGCAGCTTAGCGCGGGGGGCAAAAGAGACCCAGTACTTC. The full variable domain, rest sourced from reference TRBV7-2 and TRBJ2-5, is GAGVSQSPSNKVTEKGKDVELRCDPISGHTALYWYRQSLGQGLEFLIYFQGNSAPDKSGLPSDRFSAERTGGSVSTLTIQRTQQEDSAVYLCASSLARGAKETQYFGPGTRLLVL.

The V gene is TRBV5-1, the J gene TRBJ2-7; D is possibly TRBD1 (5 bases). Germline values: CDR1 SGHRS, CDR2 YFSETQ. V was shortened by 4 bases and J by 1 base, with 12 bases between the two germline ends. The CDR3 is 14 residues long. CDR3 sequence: CASSLTVSSYEQYF. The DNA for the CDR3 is TGCGCCAGCAGCCTGACAGTGTCATCCTACGAGCAGTACTTC.

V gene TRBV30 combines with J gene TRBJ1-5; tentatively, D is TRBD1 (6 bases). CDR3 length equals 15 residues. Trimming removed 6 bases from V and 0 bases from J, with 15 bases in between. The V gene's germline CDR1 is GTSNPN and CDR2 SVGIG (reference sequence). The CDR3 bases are TGTGCCTGCGGACAGCAGGGGTATAGCAATCAGCCCCAGCATTTT. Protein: CACGQQGYSNQPQHF.

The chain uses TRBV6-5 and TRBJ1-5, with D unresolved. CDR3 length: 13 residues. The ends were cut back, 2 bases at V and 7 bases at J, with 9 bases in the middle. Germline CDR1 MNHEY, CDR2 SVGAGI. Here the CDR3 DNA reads TGTGCCAGCAGTTACCGGGTGGGGCAGCCCCAGCATTTT. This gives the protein CASSYRVGQPQHF.